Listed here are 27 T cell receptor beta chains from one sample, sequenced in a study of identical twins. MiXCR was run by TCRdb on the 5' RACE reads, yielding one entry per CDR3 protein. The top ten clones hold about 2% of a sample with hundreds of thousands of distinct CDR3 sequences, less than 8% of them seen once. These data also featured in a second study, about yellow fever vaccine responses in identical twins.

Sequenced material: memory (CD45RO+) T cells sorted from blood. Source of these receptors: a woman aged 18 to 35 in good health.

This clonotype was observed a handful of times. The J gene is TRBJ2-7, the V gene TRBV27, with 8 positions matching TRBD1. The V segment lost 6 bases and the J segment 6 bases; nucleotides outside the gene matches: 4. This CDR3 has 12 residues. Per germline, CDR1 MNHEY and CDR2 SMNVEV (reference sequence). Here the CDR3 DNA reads TGTGCCAGCAGGACAGGGGTCGGCGAGCAGTACTTC. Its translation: CASRTGVGEQYF.

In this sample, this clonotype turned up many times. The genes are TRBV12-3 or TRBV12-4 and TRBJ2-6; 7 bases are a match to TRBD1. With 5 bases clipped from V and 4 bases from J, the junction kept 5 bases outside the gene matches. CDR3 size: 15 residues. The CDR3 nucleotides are TGTGCCAGCAGTCCCGACAGGGCCGGGGCCAACGTCCTGACTTTC. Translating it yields CASSPDRAGANVLTF.

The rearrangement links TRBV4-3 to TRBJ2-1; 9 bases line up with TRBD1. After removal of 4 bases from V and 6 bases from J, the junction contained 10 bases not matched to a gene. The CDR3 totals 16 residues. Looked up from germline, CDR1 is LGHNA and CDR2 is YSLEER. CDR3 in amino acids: CASSRGRGQGFNEQFF. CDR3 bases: TGCGCCAGCAGCCGAGGGCGGGGACAGGGTTTCAATGAGCAGTTCTTC.

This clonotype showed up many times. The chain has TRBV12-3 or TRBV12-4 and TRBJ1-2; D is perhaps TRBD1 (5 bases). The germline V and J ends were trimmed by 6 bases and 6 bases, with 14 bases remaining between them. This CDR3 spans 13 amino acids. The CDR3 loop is CASSRGGVDGYTF. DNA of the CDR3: TGTGCCAGCAGCCGTGGGGGGGTTGATGGCTACACCTTC.

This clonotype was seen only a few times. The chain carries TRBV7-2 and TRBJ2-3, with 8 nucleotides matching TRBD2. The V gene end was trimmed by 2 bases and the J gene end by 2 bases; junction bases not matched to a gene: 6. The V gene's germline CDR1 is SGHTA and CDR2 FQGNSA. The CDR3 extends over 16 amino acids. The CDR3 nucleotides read TGTGCCAGCAGCTTACGGGAGGGAGGGGCCACAGATACGCAGTATTTT. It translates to CASSLREGGATDTQYF.

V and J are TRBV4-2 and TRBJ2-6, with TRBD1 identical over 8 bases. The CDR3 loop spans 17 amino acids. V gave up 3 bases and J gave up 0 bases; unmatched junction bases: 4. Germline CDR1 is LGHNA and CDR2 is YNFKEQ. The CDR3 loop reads CASSHGTGNSGANVLTF. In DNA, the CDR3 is TGTGCCAGCAGCCACGGGACAGGTAACTCTGGGGCCAACGTCCTGACTTTC.

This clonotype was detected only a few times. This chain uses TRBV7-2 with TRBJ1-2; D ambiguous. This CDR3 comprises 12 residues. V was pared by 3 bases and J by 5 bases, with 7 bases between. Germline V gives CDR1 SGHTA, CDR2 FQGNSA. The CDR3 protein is CASSFDLYGYTF. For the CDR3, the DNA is TGTGCCAGCAGCTTCGACTTGTATGGCTACACCTTC.

The CDR3 region has the DNA TGCGGAACCAGACTAGCTAGCGCAGATACGCAGTATTTT. This translates into CGTRLASADTQYF. The chain uses TRBV20-1 and TRBJ2-3, with 7 positions matching TRBD2. There are 13 residues in the CDR3. Germline loops: CDR1 DFQATT, CDR2 SNEGSKA (reference sequence).

CDR3 in DNA: TGTGCCAGCAGTGAATATAAGCCCTACGAGCAGTACTTC. Protein sequence: CASSEYKPYEQYF. The J gene is TRBJ2-7, the V gene TRBV6-4; D gene uncertain. Germline CDR1 and CDR2: MRHNA and SNTAGT. Trimming removed 3 bases from V and 2 bases from J, with 8 bases in between. The CDR3 consists of 13 residues.

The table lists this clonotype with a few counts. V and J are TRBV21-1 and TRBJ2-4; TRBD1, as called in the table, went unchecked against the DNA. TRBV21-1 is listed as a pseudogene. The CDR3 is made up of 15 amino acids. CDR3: CASSPPLIAKNIQYF. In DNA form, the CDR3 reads TGTGCCAGCAGCCCTCCCCTGATAGCCAAAAACATTCAGTACTTC.

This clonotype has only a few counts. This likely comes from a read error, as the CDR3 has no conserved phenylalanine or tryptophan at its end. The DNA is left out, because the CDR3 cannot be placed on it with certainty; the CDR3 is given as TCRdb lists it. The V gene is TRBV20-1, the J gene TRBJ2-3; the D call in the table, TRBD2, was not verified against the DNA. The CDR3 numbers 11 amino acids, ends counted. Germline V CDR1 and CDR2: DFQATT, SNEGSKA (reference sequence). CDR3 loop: CSARLRRGTFV.

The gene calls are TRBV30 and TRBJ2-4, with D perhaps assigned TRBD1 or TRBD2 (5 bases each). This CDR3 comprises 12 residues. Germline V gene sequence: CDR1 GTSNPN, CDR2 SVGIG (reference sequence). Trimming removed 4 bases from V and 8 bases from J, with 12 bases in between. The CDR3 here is CAWNAGTDIQYF. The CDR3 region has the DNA TGTGCCTGGAATGCAGGGACGGACATTCAGTACTTC.

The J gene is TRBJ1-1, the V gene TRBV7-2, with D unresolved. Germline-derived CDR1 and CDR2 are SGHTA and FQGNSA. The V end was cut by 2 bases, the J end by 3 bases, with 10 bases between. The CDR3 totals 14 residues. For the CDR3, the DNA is TGTGCCAGCAGCTTATTCGGAGATGACACTGAAGCTTTCTTT. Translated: CASSLFGDDTEAFF. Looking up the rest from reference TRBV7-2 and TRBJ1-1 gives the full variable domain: GAGVSQSPSNKVTEKGKDVELRCDPISGHTALYWYRQSLGQGLEFLIYFQGNSAPDKSGLPSDRFSAERTGGSVSTLTIQRTQQEDSAVYLCASSLFGDDTEAFFGQGTRLTVV.

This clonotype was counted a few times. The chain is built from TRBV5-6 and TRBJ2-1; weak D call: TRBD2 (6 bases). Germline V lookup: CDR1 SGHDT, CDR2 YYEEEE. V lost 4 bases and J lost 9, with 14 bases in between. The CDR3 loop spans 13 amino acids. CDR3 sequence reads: CASSLLQGGEQFF. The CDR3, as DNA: TGTGCCAGCAGCCTCCTCCAGGGAGGTGAGCAGTTCTTC.

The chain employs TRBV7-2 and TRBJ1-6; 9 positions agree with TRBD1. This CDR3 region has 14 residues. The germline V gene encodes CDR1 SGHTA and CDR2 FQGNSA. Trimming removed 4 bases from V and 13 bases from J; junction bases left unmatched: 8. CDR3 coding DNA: TGTGCCAGCAGCTACGGGAGGGACAGGGACCCCCTCCACTTT. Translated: CASSYGRDRDPLHF.

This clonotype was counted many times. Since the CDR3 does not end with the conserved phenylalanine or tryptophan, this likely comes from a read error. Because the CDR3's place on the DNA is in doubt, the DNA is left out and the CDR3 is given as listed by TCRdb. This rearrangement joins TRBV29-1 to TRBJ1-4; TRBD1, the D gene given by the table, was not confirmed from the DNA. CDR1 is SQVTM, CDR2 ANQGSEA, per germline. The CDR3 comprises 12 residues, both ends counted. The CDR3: CSVNPDRAGESD.

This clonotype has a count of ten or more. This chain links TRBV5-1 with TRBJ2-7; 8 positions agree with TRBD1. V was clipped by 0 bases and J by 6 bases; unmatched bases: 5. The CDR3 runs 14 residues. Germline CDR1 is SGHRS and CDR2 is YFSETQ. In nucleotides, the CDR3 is TGCGCCAGCAGCTTGGTTGGACAGGGAGGCGAGCAGTACTTC. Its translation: CASSLVGQGGEQYF.

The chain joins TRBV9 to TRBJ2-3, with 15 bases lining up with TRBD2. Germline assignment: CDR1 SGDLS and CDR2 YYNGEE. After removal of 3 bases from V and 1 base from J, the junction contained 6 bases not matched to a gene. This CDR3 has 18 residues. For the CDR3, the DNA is TGTGCCAGCAGCGCCGGACTAGCGGGGGGGCGAGGCACAGATACGCAGTATTTT. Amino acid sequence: CASSAGLAGGRGTDTQYF.

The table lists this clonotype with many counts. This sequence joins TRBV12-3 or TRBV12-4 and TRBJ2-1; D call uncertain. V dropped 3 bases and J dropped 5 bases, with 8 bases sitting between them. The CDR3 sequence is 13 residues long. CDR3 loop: CASSLGSDNEQFF. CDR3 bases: TGTGCCAGCAGTTTGGGTAGTGACAATGAGCAGTTCTTC.

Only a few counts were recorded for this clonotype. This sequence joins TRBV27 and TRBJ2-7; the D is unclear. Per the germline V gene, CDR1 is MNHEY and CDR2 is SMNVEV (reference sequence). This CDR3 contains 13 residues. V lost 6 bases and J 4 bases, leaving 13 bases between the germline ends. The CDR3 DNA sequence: TGTGCCAGCAGCCCCGGCGAGGTGTACGAGCAGTACTTC. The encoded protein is CASSPGEVYEQYF.

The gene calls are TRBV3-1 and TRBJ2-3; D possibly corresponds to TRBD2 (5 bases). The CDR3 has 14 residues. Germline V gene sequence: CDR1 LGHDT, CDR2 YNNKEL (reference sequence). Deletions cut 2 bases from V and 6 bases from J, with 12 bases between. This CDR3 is CASSQNSRGDTQYF. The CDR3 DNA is TGTGCCAGCAGCCAAAATTCTAGAGGGGATACGCAGTATTTT.

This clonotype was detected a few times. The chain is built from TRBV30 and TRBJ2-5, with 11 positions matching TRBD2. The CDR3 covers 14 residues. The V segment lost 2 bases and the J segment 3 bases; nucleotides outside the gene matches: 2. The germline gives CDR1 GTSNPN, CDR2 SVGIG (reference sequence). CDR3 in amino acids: CAWSPGLAEETQYF. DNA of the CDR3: TGTGCCTGGAGTCCGGGACTAGCGGAAGAGACCCAGTACTTC.

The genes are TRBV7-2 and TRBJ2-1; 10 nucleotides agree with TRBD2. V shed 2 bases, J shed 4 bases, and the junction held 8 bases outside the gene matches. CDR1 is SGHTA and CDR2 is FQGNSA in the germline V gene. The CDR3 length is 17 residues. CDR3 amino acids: CASSLRAGTSVYNEQFF. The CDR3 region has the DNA TGTGCCAGCAGCTTACGGGCGGGGACTAGCGTGTACAATGAGCAGTTCTTC.

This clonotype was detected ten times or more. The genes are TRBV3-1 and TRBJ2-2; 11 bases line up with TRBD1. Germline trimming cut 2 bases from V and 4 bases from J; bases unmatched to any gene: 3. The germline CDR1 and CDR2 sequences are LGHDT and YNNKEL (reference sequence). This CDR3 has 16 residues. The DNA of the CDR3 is TGTGCCAGCAGCCAAAGGACAGGGGGCTTCACCGGGGAGCTGTTTTTT. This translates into CASSQRTGGFTGELFF.

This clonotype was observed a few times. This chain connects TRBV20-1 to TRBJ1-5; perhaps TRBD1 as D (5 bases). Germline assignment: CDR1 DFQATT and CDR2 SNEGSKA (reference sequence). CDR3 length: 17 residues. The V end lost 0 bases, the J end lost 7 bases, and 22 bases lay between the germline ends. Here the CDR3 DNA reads TGCAGTGCTAGAGATTTGGTGGGTAGGGGTCTGGAGCAGCCCCAGCATTTT. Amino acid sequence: CSARDLVGRGLEQPQHF.

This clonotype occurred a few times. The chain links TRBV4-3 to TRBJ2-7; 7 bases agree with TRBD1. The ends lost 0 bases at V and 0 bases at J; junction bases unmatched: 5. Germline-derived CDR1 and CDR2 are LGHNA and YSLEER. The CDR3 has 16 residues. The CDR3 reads CASSQDWTGSSYEQYF. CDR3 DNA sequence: TGCGCCAGCAGCCAAGACTGGACAGGTAGCTCCTACGAGCAGTACTTC.

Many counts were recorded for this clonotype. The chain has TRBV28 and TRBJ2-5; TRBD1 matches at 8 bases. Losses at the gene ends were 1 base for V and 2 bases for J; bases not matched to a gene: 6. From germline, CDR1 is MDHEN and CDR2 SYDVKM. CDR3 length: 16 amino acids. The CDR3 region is CASSLFGQGVQETQYF. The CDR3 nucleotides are TGTGCCAGCAGTTTATTCGGACAGGGAGTACAAGAGACCCAGTACTTC.